This is a list of T cell receptor beta chains from one sample in a study of cytomegalovirus exposure and HLA in healthy donors. The method was immunoSEQ multiplex PCR; TCRdb's version includes in-frame clones alone and lacks a portion of them. The sample comprises around 200,000 clones, around 79% of which are singletons, and 1.6% rests with the top ten. Sequencing was carried out using PBMCs. These receptors originate from a woman younger than 30 in good health and CMV-seronegative. The CDR3 runs from the conserved cysteine through the conserved F or W. D genes are given only for firm matches. Size is stated for part of the rows, as once, few or many counts, or as a class when the clone is expanded.

TRBJ2-2 | TRBV5-1 | . | TRBD1 | TGCGCCAGCAGCTTCGGGACAGGGTACACCGGGGAGCTGTTTTTT | CASSFGTGYTGELFF
TRBJ2-5 | TRBV9 | once | . | TGTGCCAGCAGCGTAGCCAGGGGAGAAGAGACCCAGTACTTC | CASSVARGEETQYF
TRBJ1-1 | TRBV19 | few | . | TGTGCCAGTGAGTCCTGGCCAGGGCGAACTGAAGCTTTCTTT | CASESWPGRTEAFF
TRBJ1-2 | TRBV27 | . | . | TGTGCCAGCAGTTCGGGGGGGCGGGACTATGGCTACACCTTC | CASSSGGRDYGYTF
TRBJ2-7 | TRBV2 | . | TRBD1 | TGTGCCAGCAGTGGGACAGGGGGTATCTACGAGCAGTACTTC | CASSGTGGIYEQYF
TRBJ2-1 | TRBV5-1 | few | . | TGCGCCAGCAGCTTGGTAAATCTTTTCTCCTACAATGAGCAGTTCTTC | CASSLVNLFSYNEQFF
TRBJ2-1 | TRBV4-1 | . | TRBD1 | TGCGCCAGCAGCCCCGGGACAGGGGGCTACAATGAGCAGTTCTTC | CASSPGTGGYNEQFF
TRBJ2-7 | TRBV15 | once | . | TGTGCCACCAGCAGAGAGGGCAGGGTAGCGGACGAGCAGTACTTC | CATSREGRVADEQYF
TRBJ2-1 | TRBV2 | . | TRBD2 | TGTGTCAGCAGTTGGACTAGCGGGAGACTATACAATGAGCAGTTCTTC | CVSSWTSGRLYNEQFF
TRBJ1-5 | TRBV19 | . | . | TGTGCCAGTAGTATAGCCCGGGAGGCCGTCAGTCAGCCCCAGCATTTT | CASSIAREAVSQPQHF
TRBJ2-3 | TRBV6-1 | few | . | TGTGCCAGCAGTGTCGGAGGCCCAGATACGCAGTATTTT | CASSVGGPDTQYF
TRBJ2-2 | TRBV14 | . | . | TGTGCCAGCAGCCAAGAGCGGTCTACCGGGGAGCTGTTTTTT | CASSQERSTGELFF
TRBJ2-1 | TRBV5-1 | . | . | TGCGCCAGCAGCTTAGGATACAGCTCCTCCTACAATGAGCAGTTCTTC | CASSLGYSSSYNEQFF
TRBJ1-5 | TRBV18 | . | . | TGTGCCAGCTCACCACAGGAGGACCAGCCCCAGCATTTT | CASSPQEDQPQHF
TRBJ1-6 | TRBV27 | . | . | TGTGCCAGCAGTTTTCAGGGATTGGGTTCACCCCTCCACTTT | CASSFQGLGSPLHF
TRBJ2-7 | TRBV5-1 | . | . | TGCGCCAGCAGCCAGGTCAGAAGGCCCCAGGACGAGCAGTACTTC | CASSQVRRPQDEQYF
TRBJ1-3 | TRBV19 | . | . | TGTGCCAGTAGTGCGGGCTCTGGAAACACCATATATTTT | CASSAGSGNTIYF
TRBJ2-7 | TRBV4-3 | few | . | TGCGCCAGCAGCCAAGTTAACCGACAGCCCTACGAGCAGTACTTC | CASSQVNRQPYEQYF
TRBJ2-3 | TRBV4-1 | few | . | TGCGCCAGCAGCCAACGGGACTCGCACACAGATACGCAGTATTTT | CASSQRDSHTDTQYF
TRBJ1-1 | TRBV9 | . | . | TGTGCCAGCAGCGTAGGTTTGGGCAGGAACACTGAAGCTTTCTTT | CASSVGLGRNTEAFF
TRBJ2-7 | TRBV5-1 | . | TRBD2 | TGCGCCAGCAGATTGGGGTCTAGCGGGGGCTCCTACGAGCAGTACTTC | CASRLGSSGGSYEQYF
TRBJ1-1 | TRBV6-5 | . | TRBD1 | TGTGCCAGCAGTTACCGACAGGGAATCACTGAAGCTTTCTTT | CASSYRQGITEAFF
TRBJ2-1 | TRBV28 | . | . | TGTGCCAGCAGCCTAGGGAGCTACAATGAGCAGTTCTTC | CASSLGSYNEQFF
TRBJ1-1 | TRBV18 | few | TRBD1 | TGTGCCAGCTCACCATATGGAGGGGGCGTCAGGATGAACACTGAAGCTTTCTTT | CASSPYGGGVRMNTEAFF
TRBJ1-6 | TRBV7-9 | . | . | TGTGCCAGCAGCCCCCGGGTAGAGTATTCACCCCTCCACTTT | CASSPRVEYSPLHF
TRBJ1-1 | TRBV4-3 | . | . | TGCGCCAGCAGCCAAGGGAGGGGATGGGACACTGAAGCTTTCTTT | CASSQGRGWDTEAFF
TRBJ2-3 | TRBV15 | . | . | TGTGCCACCAGCAGAGAATTGGCCTCCCCAGCCGGGGGAGACACAGATACGCAGTATTTT | CATSRELASPAGGDTDTQYF
TRBJ2-5 | TRBV10-3 | . | TRBD1 | TGTGCCACTCTAGGACAGGGGGTGGAGACCCAGTACTTC | CATLGQGVETQYF
TRBJ1-1 | TRBV5-1 | once | TRBD1 | TGCGCCAGCAGCCGGGGGACAGATGGAAACACTGAAGCTTTCTTT | CASSRGTDGNTEAFF
TRBJ1-5 | TRBV5-4 | . | TRBD1 | TGTGCCAGCAGCTTGGGCAGGGGGGTGGGTGAGCCCCAGCATTTT | CASSLGRGVGEPQHF
TRBJ1-5 | TRBV5-1 | . | . | TGCGCCAGCAGCCCAGGGTTAGGGGGTAATCAGCCCCAGCATTTT | CASSPGLGGNQPQHF
TRBJ1-6 | TRBV7-8 | once | TRBD1 | TGTGCCAGCAGCCAGGGGGGCGGAGAGAATTCACCCCTCCACTTT | CASSQGGGENSPLHF
TRBJ1-1 | TRBV4-1 | once | . | TGCGCCAGCAGCCCAAACACGGGGGGAGGGGCCACTGAAGCTTTCTTT | CASSPNTGGGATEAFF
TRBJ1-2 | TRBV6-5 | few | . | TGTGCCAGCAGTTACTCGCCAGGCCTCTATGATGGCTACACCTTC | CASSYSPGLYDGYTF
TRBJ2-1 | TRBV7-9 | . | TRBD2 | TGTGCCAGCAGCTTAGGACTAGCCAATGAGCAGTTCTTC | CASSLGLANEQFF
TRBJ1-1 | TRBV5-6 | . | . | TGTGCCAGCACCTATACAGGGTCTTACACTGAAGCTTTCTTT | CASTYTGSYTEAFF
TRBJ2-3 | TRBV6-5 | . | . | TGTGCCAGCAGTTACTCGAGCCAAGGCACAGATACGCAGTATTTT | CASSYSSQGTDTQYF
TRBJ2-1 | TRBV28 | . | . | TGTGCCAGCAAGGAGAAGCGGTTCCAGGGGGAGCAGTTCTTC | CASKEKRFQGEQFF
TRBJ1-1 | TRBV30 | . | . | TGTGCCTGGAGAGGTGGGGGGGATGCTTTCTTT | CAWRGGGDAFF
TRBJ1-5 | TRBV6-4 | . | . | TGTGCCAGCAGTGACCCAGGGTCCCGCAATCAGCCCCAGCATTTT | CASSDPGSRNQPQHF
TRBJ1-2 | TRBV6-5 | . | . | TGTGCCAGCAGTTACTCTCAGGGTAACTATGGCTACACCTTC | CASSYSQGNYGYTF
TRBJ1-2 | TRBV7-9 | . | . | TGTGCCAGCAGCTTAGTGCTTCCGGAGGGAGGCTACACCTTC | CASSLVLPEGGYTF
TRBJ2-7 | TRBV6-5 | . | TRBD1 | TGTGCCAGCAGTCAGCCGGGACAGGGTATCTACGAGCAGTACTTC | CASSQPGQGIYEQYF
TRBJ1-5 | TRBV6-5 | . | . | TGTGCCAGCAGTTACACCGCTGAGGGCGGTCAGCCCCAGCATTTT | CASSYTAEGGQPQHF
TRBJ2-1 | TRBV5-4 | . | . | TGTGCCAGCAGCCAGCCTAGCGTTGATGAGCAGTTCTTC | CASSQPSVDEQFF
TRBJ2-7 | TRBV30 | . | . | TGTGCCTGGAGTCCCCGGGACTCCTACGAGCAGTACTTC | CAWSPRDSYEQYF
TRBJ2-3 | TRBV28 | . | TRBD2 | TGTGCCAGCAGATCTAGCGGGGATCTGCTGGATACGCAGTATTTT | CASRSSGDLLDTQYF
TRBJ1-1 | TRBV19 | . | . | TGTGCCAGTATGGTACAGGATGGCTCTGAAGCTTTCTTT | CASMVQDGSEAFF